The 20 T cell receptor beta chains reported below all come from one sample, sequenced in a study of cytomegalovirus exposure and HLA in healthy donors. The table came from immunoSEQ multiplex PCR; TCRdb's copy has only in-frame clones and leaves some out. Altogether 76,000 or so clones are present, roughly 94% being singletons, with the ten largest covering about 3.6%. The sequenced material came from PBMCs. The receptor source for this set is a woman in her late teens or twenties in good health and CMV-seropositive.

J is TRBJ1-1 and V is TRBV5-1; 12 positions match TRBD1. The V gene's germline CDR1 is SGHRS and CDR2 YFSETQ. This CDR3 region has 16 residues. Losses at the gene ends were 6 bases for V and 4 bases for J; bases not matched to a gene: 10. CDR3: CASKTPGQGASTEAFF. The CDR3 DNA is TGCGCCAGCAAAACCCCGGGACAGGGGGCCTCCACTGAAGCTTTCTTT.

The CDR3 bases are TGTGCCAGTATTTTTCAGGCGGGAGGCGGAGGGGAGCAGTTCTTC. It encodes CASIFQAGGGGEQFF. V gene TRBV19 combines with J gene TRBJ2-1; 8 bases are shared with TRBD2. Germline V gene sequence: CDR1 LNHDA, CDR2 SQIVND (reference sequence). CDR3 length: 15 residues. V lost 7 bases, J lost 10 bases, and 15 bases stayed unmatched.

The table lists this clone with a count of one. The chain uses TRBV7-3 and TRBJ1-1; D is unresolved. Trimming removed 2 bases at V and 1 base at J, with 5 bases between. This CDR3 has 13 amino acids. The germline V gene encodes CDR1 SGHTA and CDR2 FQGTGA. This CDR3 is CASSLGANTEAFF. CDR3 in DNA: TGTGCCAGCAGCTTAGGAGCGAACACTGAAGCTTTCTTT.

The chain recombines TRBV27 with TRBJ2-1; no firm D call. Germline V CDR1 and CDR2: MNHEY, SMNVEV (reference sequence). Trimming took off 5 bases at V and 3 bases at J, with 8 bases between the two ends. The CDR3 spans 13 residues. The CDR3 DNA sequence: TGTGCCAGCAGTGCCAACTACTACAATGAGCAGTTCTTC. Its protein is CASSANYYNEQFF.

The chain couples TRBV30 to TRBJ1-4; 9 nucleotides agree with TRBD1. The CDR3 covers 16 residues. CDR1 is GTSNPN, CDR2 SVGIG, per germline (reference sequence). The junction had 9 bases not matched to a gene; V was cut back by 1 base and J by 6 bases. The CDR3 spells CAWSDRGPWGYEKLFF. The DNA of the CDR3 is TGTGCCTGGAGTGACAGGGGGCCCTGGGGATATGAAAAACTGTTTTTT.

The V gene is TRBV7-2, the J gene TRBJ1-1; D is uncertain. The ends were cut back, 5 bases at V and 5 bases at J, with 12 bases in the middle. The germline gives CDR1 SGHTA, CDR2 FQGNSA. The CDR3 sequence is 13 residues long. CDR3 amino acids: CASSAFLRTEAFF. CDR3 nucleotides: TGTGCCAGCAGCGCCTTCCTGAGAACTGAAGCTTTCTTT.

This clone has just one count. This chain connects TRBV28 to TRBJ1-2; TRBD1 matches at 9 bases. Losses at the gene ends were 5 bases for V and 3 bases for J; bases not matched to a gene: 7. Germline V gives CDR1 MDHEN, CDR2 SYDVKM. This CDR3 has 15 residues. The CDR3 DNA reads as TGTGCCAGCAGTCCCGGACAGGGGCGGGACTATGGCTACACCTTC. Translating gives CASSPGQGRDYGYTF.

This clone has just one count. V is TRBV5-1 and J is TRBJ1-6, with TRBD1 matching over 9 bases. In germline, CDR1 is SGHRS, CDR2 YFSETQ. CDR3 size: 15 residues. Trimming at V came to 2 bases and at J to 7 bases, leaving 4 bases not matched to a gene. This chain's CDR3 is CASSLQGAQNSPLHF. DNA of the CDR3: TGCGCCAGCAGCTTACAGGGGGCGCAAAATTCACCCCTCCACTTT. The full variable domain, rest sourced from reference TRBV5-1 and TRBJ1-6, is KAGVTQTPRYLIKTRGQQVTLSCSPISGHRSVSWYQQTPGQGLQFLFEYFSETQRNKGNFPGRFSGRQFSNSRSEMNVSTLELGDSALYLCASSLQGAQNSPLHFGNGTRLTVT.

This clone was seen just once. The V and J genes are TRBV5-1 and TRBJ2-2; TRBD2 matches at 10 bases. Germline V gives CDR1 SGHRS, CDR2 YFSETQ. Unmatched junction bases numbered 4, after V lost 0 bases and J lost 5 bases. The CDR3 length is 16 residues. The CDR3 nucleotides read TGCGCCAGCAGCTTGGCAGCGGGGGGGCTAACCGGGGAGCTGTTTTTT. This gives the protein CASSLAAGGLTGELFF.

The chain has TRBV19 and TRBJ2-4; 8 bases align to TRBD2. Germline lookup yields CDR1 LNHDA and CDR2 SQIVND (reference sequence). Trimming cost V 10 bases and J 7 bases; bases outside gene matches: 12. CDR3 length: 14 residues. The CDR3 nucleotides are TGTGCCACGAGCTTGGCGGGAGGTTCGAACATTCAGTACTTC. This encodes CATSLAGGSNIQYF.

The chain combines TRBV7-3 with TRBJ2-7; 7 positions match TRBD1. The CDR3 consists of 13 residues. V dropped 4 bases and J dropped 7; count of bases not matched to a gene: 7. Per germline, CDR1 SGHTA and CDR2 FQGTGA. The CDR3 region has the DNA TGTGCCAGCAGCTCCAGAGGGGGCCGTGAGCAGTACTTC. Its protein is CASSSRGGREQYF.

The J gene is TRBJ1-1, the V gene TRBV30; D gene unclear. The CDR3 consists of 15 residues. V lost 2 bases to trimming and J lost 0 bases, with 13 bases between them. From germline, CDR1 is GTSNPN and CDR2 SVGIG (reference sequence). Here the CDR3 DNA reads TGTGCCTGGAGTTTAACGGTCGATATGAACACTGAAGCTTTCTTT. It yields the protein CAWSLTVDMNTEAFF.

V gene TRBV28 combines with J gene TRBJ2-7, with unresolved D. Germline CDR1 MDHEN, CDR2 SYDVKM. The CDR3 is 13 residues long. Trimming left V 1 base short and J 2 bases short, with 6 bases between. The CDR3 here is CASSLFQAYEQYF. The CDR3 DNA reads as TGTGCCAGCAGTTTATTTCAGGCCTACGAGCAGTACTTC.

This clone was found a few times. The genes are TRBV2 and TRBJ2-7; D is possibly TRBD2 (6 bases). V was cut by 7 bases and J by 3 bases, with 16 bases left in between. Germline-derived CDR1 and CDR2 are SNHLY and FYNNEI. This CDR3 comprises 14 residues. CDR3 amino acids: CASKVGGTIYEQYF. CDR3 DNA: TGTGCCAGCAAGGTCGGCGGGACCATCTACGAGCAGTACTTC.

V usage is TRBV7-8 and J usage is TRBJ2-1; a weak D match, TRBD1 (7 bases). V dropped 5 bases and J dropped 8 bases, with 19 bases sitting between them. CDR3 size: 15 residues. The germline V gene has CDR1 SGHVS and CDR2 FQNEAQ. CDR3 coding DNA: TGTGCCAGCAGCCCATGGAGGGGGCCGTTCGATGAGCAGTTCTTC. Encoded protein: CASSPWRGPFDEQFF.

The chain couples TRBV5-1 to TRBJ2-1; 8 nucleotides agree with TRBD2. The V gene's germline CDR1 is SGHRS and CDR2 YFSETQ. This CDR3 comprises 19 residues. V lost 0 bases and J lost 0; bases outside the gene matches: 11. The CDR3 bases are TGCGCCAGCAGCTTGGATGGCCCGGGGAGCGGGGGCTCCTACAATGAGCAGTTCTTC. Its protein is CASSLDGPGSGGSYNEQFF.

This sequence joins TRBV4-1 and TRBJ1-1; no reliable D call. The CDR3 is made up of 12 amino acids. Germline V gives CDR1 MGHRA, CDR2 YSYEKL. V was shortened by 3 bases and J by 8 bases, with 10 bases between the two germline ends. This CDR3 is CASSQAVGEAFF. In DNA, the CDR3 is TGCGCCAGCAGCCAGGCGGTCGGGGAAGCTTTCTTT.

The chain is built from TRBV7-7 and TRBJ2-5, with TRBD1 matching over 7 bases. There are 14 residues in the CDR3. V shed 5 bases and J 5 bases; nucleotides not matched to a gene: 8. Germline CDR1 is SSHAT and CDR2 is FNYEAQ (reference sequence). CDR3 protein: CASSPRTGAETQYF. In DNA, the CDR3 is TGTGCCAGCAGCCCCCGGACAGGCGCGGAGACCCAGTACTTC.

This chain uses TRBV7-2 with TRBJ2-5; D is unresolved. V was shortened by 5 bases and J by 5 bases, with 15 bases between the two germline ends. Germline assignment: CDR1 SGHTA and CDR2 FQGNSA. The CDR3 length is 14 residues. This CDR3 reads CASSPMVGRETQYF. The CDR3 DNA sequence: TGTGCCAGCAGCCCCATGGTCGGTCGGGAGACCCAGTACTTC.

The CDR3 reads CASSPAASYNEQFF. Here the CDR3 DNA reads TGTGCCAGCTCGCCTGCGGCTTCCTACAATGAGCAGTTCTTC. V gene TRBV7-8 combines with J gene TRBJ2-1; D ambiguous. V lost 8 bases, J lost 1 base, and 12 bases lay in between. The CDR3 is 14 amino acids. Germline CDR1 is SGHVS and CDR2 is FQNEAQ.